Listed below are T cell receptor beta chains from one sample, sequenced in a study of control samples from healthy donors and cancer patients. Produced via immunoSEQ multiplex PCR; TCRdb's table is partial and in-frame only. Of approximately 84,000 clones in the sample, 91% were seen once. Input material: blood. The source is a man aged 25 to 45 in good health. The CDR3 runs from the conserved cysteine through the conserved F or W. The order of the fields is J gene, V gene, clone size, D gene, CDR3 DNA, CDR3 protein. D genes are given only for firm matches. A row's size may be missing; if present it is once, few, many or a size class.

J: TRBJ1-5
V: TRBV19
size: .
D: .
DNA: TGTGCCAGTAGTATGGAGGGACACTCCAATCAGCCCCAGCATTTT
CDR3: CASSMEGHSNQPQHF

J: TRBJ1-5
V: TRBV7-9
size: .
D: .
DNA: TGTGCCAGCAGCCCGGGGCGCGGAAATAGCAATCAGCCCCAGCATTTT
CDR3: CASSPGRGNSNQPQHF

J: TRBJ2-3
V: TRBV5-4
size: .
D: .
DNA: TGTGAGTATGGGGCGTTTGGCACAGATACGCAGTATTTT
CDR3: CEYGAFGTDTQYF

J: TRBJ2-4
V: TRBV4-1
size: .
D: .
DNA: TGCGCCAGCAGCCTCGAAAGGGCCAAAAACATTCAGTACTTC
CDR3: CASSLERAKNIQYF

J: TRBJ2-7
V: TRBV7-9
size: .
D: .
DNA: TGTGCCAGCAGCCACGGGCGCGAGCAGTACTTC
CDR3: CASSHGREQYF

J: TRBJ2-6
V: TRBV9
size: .
D: .
DNA: TGTGCCAGCAGCGTAGACGCGAGCTCTGGGGCCAACGTCCTGACTTTC
CDR3: CASSVDASSGANVLTF

J: TRBJ2-7
V: TRBV5-1
size: .
D: TRBD1
DNA: TGCGCCAGCACCCCCGGAACAGGGGGCAGCCCCTACGAGCAGTACTTC
CDR3: CASTPGTGGSPYEQYF

J: TRBJ2-3
V: TRBV3-1/TRBV3-2
size: .
D: .
DNA: TGTGCCAGCAGCCTCGGCTATGGGGACACAGATACGCAGTATTTT
CDR3: CASSLGYGDTDTQYF

J: TRBJ1-3
V: TRBV7-8
size: .
D: TRBD1
DNA: TGTGCCAGCACCCCCGGACAGGGGTTATTGAGCTCTGGAAACACCATATATTTT
CDR3: CASTPGQGLLSSGNTIYF

J: TRBJ2-6
V: TRBV19
size: few
D: .
DNA: TGTGCCAGTAGTATAGGGCAGGGCCTAGCTGGGGCCAACGTCCTGACTTTC
CDR3: CASSIGQGLAGANVLTF

J: TRBJ2-6
V: TRBV7-9
size: .
D: .
DNA: TGTGCCAGCAGCCTGGACGGAGTAGGTGGTTCTGGGGCCAACGTCCTGACTTTC
CDR3: CASSLDGVGGSGANVLTF

J: TRBJ2-4
V: TRBV3-1/TRBV3-2
size: .
D: .
DNA: TGTGCCAGCAGTGAGACAGGATCCAAAAACATTCAGTACTTC
CDR3: CASSETGSKNIQYF

J: TRBJ2-5
V: TRBV7-7
size: .
D: TRBD1
DNA: TGTGCCAGCAGCGTTGGGACAGTCGAGACCCAGTACTTC
CDR3: CASSVGTVETQYF

J: TRBJ1-1
V: TRBV6-2/TRBV6-3
size: .
D: .
DNA: TGTGCCAGCAGTTACTCGAGCCTCTCTAGAGGAGGAATGGAAGCTTTCTTT
CDR3: CASSYSSLSRGGMEAFF

J: TRBJ2-5
V: TRBV7-2
size: once
D: .
DNA: TGTGCCAGCAGCTTATTGGGTGGGGGAGAGACCCAGTACTTC
CDR3: CASSLLGGGETQYF

J: TRBJ2-7
V: TRBV5-1
size: .
D: TRBD1
DNA: TGCGCCAGCAGCTTGGAGGGGACAGGCTACGAGCAGTACTTC
CDR3: CASSLEGTGYEQYF

J: TRBJ1-2
V: TRBV7-9
size: .
D: .
DNA: TGTGCCAGCAGCCCGGACACAACCCGGAACTATGGCTACACCTTC
CDR3: CASSPDTTRNYGYTF

J: TRBJ1-1
V: TRBV5-5
size: .
D: TRBD1
DNA: TGTGCCAGCAGCTTGGTGCGGACAGGAACGGCAGCTTTCTTT
CDR3: CASSLVRTGTAAFF

J: TRBJ1-5
V: TRBV12-3/TRBV12-4
size: .
D: TRBD1
DNA: TGTGCCAGCAGCGGGACAGGGTCCACTGAGCATTTT
CDR3: CASSGTGSTEHF

J: TRBJ2-1
V: TRBV6-2/TRBV6-3
size: .
D: TRBD1
DNA: TGTGCCAGCAGTACTATGGGGACAGGGAAAAATGAGCAGTTCTTC
CDR3: CASSTMGTGKNEQFF

J: TRBJ2-5
V: TRBV18
size: .
D: .
DNA: TGTGCCAGCTCACCGCGTACTGGGGGCTTCCAAGAGACCCAGTACTTC
CDR3: CASSPRTGGFQETQYF

J: TRBJ2-1
V: TRBV5-5
size: .
D: TRBD2
DNA: TGTGCCAGCAGCGCTATCCTAGCGGGAGTCGGTCTCAATGAGCAGTTCTTC
CDR3: CASSAILAGVGLNEQFF

J: TRBJ2-5
V: TRBV5-1
size: .
D: .
DNA: TGCGCCAGTTACAGGGAGGGAGAGACCCAGTACTTC
CDR3: CASYREGETQYF

J: TRBJ1-4
V: TRBV30
size: .
D: .
DNA: TGTGCCTGGGATGGGGGCATTAGGGAAAAACTGTTTTTT
CDR3: CAWDGGIREKLFF

J: TRBJ1-2
V: TRBV7-2
size: .
D: .
DNA: TGTGCCAGCAGCCCCCGGTTGGATGGCTACACCTTC
CDR3: CASSPRLDGYTF

J: TRBJ2-7
V: TRBV7-2
size: .
D: .
DNA: TGTGCCAGCAGCTCTACCTACGAGCAGTACTTC
CDR3: CASSSTYEQYF

J: TRBJ2-1
V: TRBV10-1
size: .
D: TRBD2
DNA: TGCGCCAGCAGTGAGGGTCCCCCCCGCAGCGGGAGTTCGGATGAGCAGTTCTTC
CDR3: CASSEGPPRSGSSDEQFF

J: TRBJ1-6
V: TRBV30
size: few
D: .
DNA: TGTGCCTGGGACAGGACTAATTCACCCCTCCACTTT
CDR3: CAWDRTNSPLHF

J: TRBJ2-5
V: TRBV5-1
size: .
D: .
DNA: TGCGCCAGCAGAAGGTCGTCCGGACTTCAAACAAGAGAGACCCAGTACTTC
CDR3: CASRRSSGLQTRETQYF

J: TRBJ1-2
V: TRBV5-1
size: .
D: .
DNA: TGCGCCAGCAGCTTGGTCCCTGACAGCGACTATGGCTACACCTTC
CDR3: CASSLVPDSDYGYTF

J: TRBJ1-2
V: TRBV18
size: once
D: .
DNA: TGTGCCAGCTCCGACAAGGGGTTCGTTGGCATCTATGGCTACACCTTC
CDR3: CASSDKGFVGIYGYTF

J: TRBJ2-7
V: TRBV10-3
size: once
D: .
DNA: TGTGCCATCAGGACGGGGCCTACCTACGAGCAGTACTTC
CDR3: CAIRTGPTYEQYF

J: TRBJ2-1
V: TRBV3-1/TRBV3-2
size: .
D: .
DNA: TGTGCCAGCAGTGCCCCAGGGGAGAATGAGCAGTTCTTC
CDR3: CASSAPGENEQFF

J: TRBJ2-7
V: TRBV5-4
size: .
D: .
DNA: TGTGCCAGCAGCTCCACCAAGGAGCATTCCTACGAGCAGTACTTC
CDR3: CASSSTKEHSYEQYF

J: TRBJ2-3
V: TRBV3-1/TRBV3-2
size: .
D: .
DNA: TGTGCCAGCAGCTCTAGCCTTTCCACAGATACGCAGTATTTT
CDR3: CASSSSLSTDTQYF

J: TRBJ1-3
V: TRBV12-3/TRBV12-4
size: once
D: .
DNA: TGTGCCAGCAGTTTAGGGCGTGGAAACACCATATATTTT
CDR3: CASSLGRGNTIYF

J: TRBJ2-7
V: TRBV5-1
size: .
D: TRBD2
DNA: TGCGCCAGCAGCTCCTCTGGCGGGAGATCTTCCTACGAGCAGTACTTC
CDR3: CASSSSGGRSSYEQYF